This TCR beta chain was observed in a study of blood T cells in healthy people across ages (dated by TCRdb to 2013 to 2016). For context, the study as a whole: In model experiments, roughly one uniquely barcoded TCR beta cDNA molecule per two T cells was captured by template switching. Age-related changes in TCR beta repertoire diversity were measured in the study by deep sequencing normalized with unique cDNA molecular identifiers. Donors were grouped into four age groups: young (average 16 years), middle-aged (around 39), aged (about 60) and long-lived (approximately 75). The study analyzed two additional independent replicas of 1 million unique cDNA reads from the same blood draw for two donors, one aged 18 to 30 and one aged 80 or older. To avoid experimental bias, donors of different ages were distributed randomly across sequencing lanes. Findings and caveats that apply to the study as a whole: Estimates of total diversity from one million sequenced T cells were regarded as lower bounds and underestimates. Compared with the aged group, the long-lived group had more naive CD4+ T cells, fewer expanded clones and increased TCR diversity, suggesting age selection. As age increased, observed TCR beta diversity per million T cells dropped in a roughly linear way, and a significant reduction was already evident by age 40. Bulk unsorted PBMC profiling prevented conclusive comparison of naive and antigen-experienced compartments. Because donor CMV infection status was unknown, age-related changes in expanded clonotypes were potentially confounded. Observed TCR beta diversity correlated strongly with the percentage of naive T cells measured by flow cytometry.

From its cysteine to its phenylalanine, the CDR3 spans 13 amino acids. The read is trimmed to its CDR3 DNA, 39 bases read in frame from base 1. V loses 4 bases of germline sequence and J loses 3 bases, and the interval between the two ends is 9 bases. From the germline V gene, CDR1 is SGHTA and CDR2 is FQGNSA. Systemically healthy Caucasian individuals from Russia, 39 in total and aged roughly 6 to 95 years, were included as donors. Around 9.8 milliliters of peripheral blood were collected from each donor into EDTA-treated Vacutainer tubes. Ficoll-Paque density-gradient centrifugation was used to isolate PBMCs, with at least 7 million per sample. Total RNA, at least 5.5 micrograms per sample, was extracted from PBMCs with Trizol reagent. For every donor, an aliquot of PBMCs went through flow cytometry to measure the percentages of naive CD45RAhigh/CD27high T cells. Receptor libraries were prepared by 5' RACE. The listed sequencing device is Illumina HiSeq 2500. A second PCR of about 6 to 12 cycles was run with a J-beta primer mix and a sample-barcoded 5' primer. Each TCR beta cDNA molecule received a unique molecular identifier from a template-switch 5' adaptor carrying 12 random nucleotides. Each sample yielded at least 3 million CDR3-containing paired-end reads. All of the RNA was converted into first-strand cDNA using the Mint cDNA synthesis kit, with a TRBC-specific oligonucleotide serving as the primer. After uracil-DNA glycosylase treatment, a first 18-cycle PCR used universal primers M1SS and BC2_uni_R on all cDNA. In the original analysis: For normalization, 1 million high-quality reads were randomly selected from each sample, with every read carrying a distinct molecular identifier. Reads sharing molecular identifiers were discarded rather than binned into consensus sequences. MiTCR, with a Q25 quality threshold and the strictest error-elimination algorithm, was used for CDR3 identification, clonotype clustering and error correction. A nonparametric unseen species model with Euler transformation was used to estimate lower-bound total TCR beta diversity. The public sequencing data were trimmed at Q25 with fastp and processed into clonotypes with MiXCR by TCRdb, which kept only in-frame beta chains. Rows with one shared CDR3 protein collapse into an entry with the most common genes and DNA. The V and J calls here are based on TCRdb, not the publication. This sample has roughly 900,000 distinct CDR3 sequences in its table, and roughly 26% of those were observed once. The ten biggest clones cover approximately 15% of the sample.

This clonotype was recorded at least ten times. The antigen this receptor binds is unknown. Per-base quality was not reported, and no clone a single base away is much larger than it. The chain links TRBV7-2 with TRBJ1-2; D gene: possibly TRBD1, on 5 matching bases. The sequenced sample consisted of blood. The origin of this receptor is a woman of 80 years or more in good health. The sequenced DNA is TGTGCCAGCAGCTCCAGGGTGGACTATGGCTACACCTTC. It encodes CASSSRVDYGYTF.